What follows are 12 T cell receptor beta chains derived from one specimen sequenced in a study of pediatric ulcerative colitis. One to two pinch biopsies were taken from the rectum during colonoscopy. Produced via immunoSEQ multiplex PCR; TCRdb's table is partial and in-frame only. Of about 34,000 clones in the sample, about 81% were seen once. Material: gut tissue. The source is a boy younger than 18 with severe ulcerative colitis.

The DNA of the CDR3 is TGTGCCAGCAGCGTTGGGACTTTCTATGGCTACACCTTC. Translated: CASSVGTFYGYTF. The V and J genes are TRBV9 and TRBJ1-2, with D tentatively TRBD1 (5 bases). CDR1 and CDR2 (germline): SGDLS, YYNGEE. Trimming removed 2 bases from V and 4 bases from J, with 9 bases in between. The CDR3 consists of 13 residues.

For this clone: Distinct nucleotide sequences in the sample also encode this CDR3. The chain carries TRBV6-1 and TRBJ1-5; weak D call: TRBD1 (6 bases). The germline gives CDR1 MNHNS, CDR2 SASEGT. The V gene lost 7 bases and the J gene lost 4 bases, with 8 bases spanning the gap. The CDR3 is 12 residues long. The CDR3 sequence is CASTQGNQPQHF. In DNA, the CDR3 is TGTGCCAGCACCCAGGGGAATCAGCCCCAGCATTTT.

DNA for the CDR3: TGCAGCGTTGAACAGGAGTATGGCTACACCTTC. Translating gives CSVEQEYGYTF. The V call is TRBV29-1, the J call TRBJ1-2; D unclear. Germline V gene sequence: CDR1 SQVTM, CDR2 ANQGSEA. V was cut by 2 bases and J by 5 bases, with 6 bases left in between. CDR3 length: 11 amino acids.

The V and J genes are TRBV4-2 and TRBJ2-1; TRBD2 agrees at 8 bases. This CDR3 region has 16 residues. CDR1 is LGHNA and CDR2 is YNFKEQ in the germline V gene. J lost 7 bases, V lost 4 bases, and 12 bases had no gene match. The CDR3 region has the DNA TGTGCCAGCAGCCCGGGACTAGTGGGGGGCGAAAATGAGCAGTTCTTC. Translated, it gives CASSPGLVGGENEQFF.

The chain is built from TRBV7-3 and TRBJ1-4; maybe TRBD1 (6 bases). The CDR3 has 13 residues. Trimming stripped 5 bases from V and 8 bases from J, with 12 bases between. CDR1 and CDR2 from the germline V gene are SGHTA and FQGTGA. For the CDR3, the DNA is TGTGCCAGCAGCAGGGACAAGGACGAAAAACTGTTTTTT. It is translated as CASSRDKDEKLFF.

This clone came up a few times. The J gene is TRBJ2-5, the V gene TRBV19; perhaps TRBD1 as D (6 bases). Trimming removed 3 bases from V and 5 bases from J, with 13 bases in between. In germline, CDR1 is LNHDA, CDR2 SQIVND (reference sequence). The CDR3 is 14 amino acids. CDR3: CASSIQGRWETQYF. DNA for the CDR3: TGTGCCAGTAGTATCCAGGGGCGGTGGGAGACCCAGTACTTC.

This chain links TRBV15 with TRBJ1-4; 8 nucleotides line up with TRBD1. V gave up 2 bases and J gave up 8 bases; unmatched junction bases: 7. The CDR3 is made up of 15 amino acids. In germline, CDR1 is LNHNV, CDR2 YYDKDF (reference sequence). The CDR3 protein is CATSRNRGSGEKLFF. CDR3 DNA sequence: TGTGCCACCAGCAGAAACAGGGGGTCAGGGGAAAAACTGTTTTTT.

V gene TRBV7-9 combines with J gene TRBJ1-1; 7 bases fit TRBD1. Germline CDR1 and CDR2: SEHNR and FQNEAQ (reference sequence). The CDR3 runs to 16 residues. With 0 bases clipped from V and 5 bases from J, the junction kept 9 bases outside the gene matches. The CDR3 nucleotides read TGTGCCAGCAGCTTAGCGACAGGGCAATCGGGGACTGAAGCTTTCTTT. Protein sequence: CASSLATGQSGTEAFF.

This chain joins TRBV6-5 and TRBJ2-1; TRBD2 is a possible D gene (5 bases). CDR1 and CDR2 (germline): MNHEY, SVGAGI. The CDR3 extends over 14 amino acids. Trimming stripped 2 bases from V and 9 bases from J, with 14 bases between. CDR3 sequence: CASSYGGSGPEQFF. The CDR3 nucleotides are TGTGCCAGCAGTTACGGAGGAAGTGGCCCTGAGCAGTTCTTC.

This chain joins TRBV2 and TRBJ2-7; maybe TRBD2 (7 bases). V lost 6 bases, J lost 2 bases, and 11 bases lay in between. Germline V gives CDR1 SNHLY, CDR2 FYNNEI. The CDR3 runs 13 residues. CDR3 DNA sequence: TGTGCCAGCAGGACGGGGGGCCCCTACGAGCAGTACTTC. It codes for CASRTGGPYEQYF.

The gene calls are TRBV25-1 and TRBJ1-1; a weak D match, TRBD1 (6 bases). V gave up 8 bases and J gave up 3 bases, with 19 bases separating them. The CDR3 consists of 15 residues. Germline V gene sequence: CDR1 MGHDK, CDR2 SYGVNS. CDR3 in amino acids: CASEGRGVGDTEAFF. For the CDR3, the DNA is TGTGCCAGCGAAGGAAGGGGGGTTGGGGACACTGAAGCTTTCTTT.

The chain combines TRBV6-4 with TRBJ1-1; the match to TRBD1 covers 8 bases. The CDR3 sequence is 13 residues long. V trimming: 5 bases; J trimming: 4 bases; junction bases outside the gene matches: 3. Germline-derived CDR1 and CDR2 are MRHNA and SNTAGT. CDR3 loop: CASSKTGATEAFF. CDR3 bases: TGTGCCAGCAGTAAGACAGGGGCCACTGAAGCTTTCTTT.